These T cell receptor beta chains were read from a single sample in a study of shared clonotypes between healthy human individuals. Sequencing was performed with immunoSEQ multiplex PCR; in TCRdb, only in-frame clones are kept and a portion is missing. The table shows about 1,900,000 clones, with roughly 94% occurring only once. Sequenced material: naive CD8+ T cells sorted from blood. The receptors shown here come from a man aged 18 to 35 in good health. Each CDR3 is given with its conserved first and last residue. The order of the fields is V gene, D gene, J gene, clone size, CDR3 protein, CDR3 DNA. A D gene is named only where the DNA matches it firmly. For some rows the clone size is stated as once, few or many, or as a class when expanded; others skip it.

>TRBV13|NA|TRBJ1-2|NA
CASSMGLNYGYTF
TGTGCCAGCAGCATGGGACTCAACTATGGCTACACCTTC
>TRBV6-4|NA|TRBJ1-5|NA
CASSGGRGAPPSSNQPQHF
TGTGCCAGCAGTGGGGGGCGGGGCGCACCCCCCTCTAGCAATCAGCCCCAGCATTTT
>TRBV6-6|NA|TRBJ2-1|NA
CASSYSYEQFF
TGTGCCAGCAGTTACTCCTATGAGCAGTTCTTC
>TRBV6-5|NA|TRBJ1-1|NA
CASSYWRAGTEAFF
TGTGCCAGCAGTTACTGGAGGGCTGGCACTGAAGCTTTCTTT
>TRBV4-2|NA|TRBJ1-3|NA
CASSQESVSGNTIYF
TGTGCCAGCAGCCAAGAATCAGTCTCTGGAAACACCATATATTTT
>TRBV7-2|TRBD2|TRBJ2-7|NA
CASTGLAEKYEQYF
TGTGCCAGCACCGGACTAGCGGAAAAATACGAGCAGTACTTC
>TRBV27|NA|TRBJ1-6|once
CASSLGMSNSPLHF
TGTGCCAGCAGTTTAGGAATGAGTAATTCACCCCTCCACTTT
>TRBV6-6|NA|TRBJ2-7|few
CASSYGQGGYEQYF
TGTGCCAGCAGTTATGGGCAGGGGGGCTACGAGCAGTACTTC
>TRBV4-1|NA|TRBJ2-2|NA
CASSQDSPGLPELFF
TGCGCCAGCAGCCAAGACTCGCCGGGACTCCCGGAGCTGTTTTTT
>TRBV30|NA|TRBJ2-2|NA
CAWSTNGGELFF
TGTGCCTGGAGTACTAATGGCGGGGAGCTGTTTTTT
>TRBV13|NA|TRBJ2-2|NA
CASSTLGELFF
TGTGCCAGCAGCACCCTTGGGGAGCTGTTTTTT
>TRBV4-1|NA|TRBJ2-2|NA
CASSQGFGTPGTTGELFF
TGCGCCAGCAGCCAAGGATTCGGGACACCGGGGACCACCGGGGAGCTGTTTTTT
>TRBV5-4|NA|TRBJ2-2|NA
CASSYGDTGELFF
TGTGCCAGCAGCTACGGAGACACCGGGGAGCTGTTTTTT
>TRBV2|TRBD1|TRBJ1-2|NA
CASSKGQVTIYGYTF
TGTGCCAGCAGTAAAGGACAGGTGACAATCTATGGCTACACCTTC
>TRBV10-1|NA|TRBJ2-3|NA
CASSEASAADTQYF
TGCGCCAGCAGTGAGGCTAGCGCCGCAGATACGCAGTATTTT
>TRBV7-9|NA|TRBJ2-3|NA
CASSQGLFPGQDTQYF
TGTGCCAGCAGCCAGGGGCTCTTCCCGGGGCAAGATACGCAGTATTTT
>TRBV25-1|TRBD1|TRBJ1-4|NA
CASGPGGQPNEKLFF
TGTGCCAGCGGCCCGGGGGGACAGCCTAATGAAAAACTGTTTTTT
>TRBV5-6|TRBD2|TRBJ2-1|NA
CASSVGTSGSNEQFF
TGTGCCAGCAGCGTCGGGACTAGCGGGAGCAATGAGCAGTTCTTC
>TRBV27|NA|TRBJ2-7|NA
CASSPQTGSGYEQYF
TGTGCCAGCAGTCCACAGACAGGTTCGGGTTACGAGCAGTACTTC
>TRBV4-1|TRBD1|TRBJ2-5|NA
CASSPEDRAKTQYF
TGCGCCAGCAGCCCTGAGGACAGGGCAAAGACCCAGTACTTC
>TRBV10-2|NA|TRBJ1-3|NA
CASSEAYTIYF
TGCGCCAGCAGTGAAGCTTACACCATATATTTT
>TRBV10-3|NA|TRBJ1-2|NA
CAISGGNLNYGYTF
TGTGCCATCAGTGGGGGAAACCTTAACTATGGCTACACCTTC
>TRBV2|NA|TRBJ1-4|NA
CASSGKEKLFF
TGTGCCAGCAGTGGGAAGGAAAAACTGTTTTTT
>TRBV19|TRBD2|TRBJ2-7|NA
CASGTSGTYEQYF
TGTGCCAGTGGAACTAGCGGGACATACGAGCAGTACTTC
>TRBV7-9|NA|TRBJ1-5|once
CASSLVGGGSNQPQHF
TGTGCCAGCAGCTTAGTGGGGGGTGGGAGCAATCAGCCCCAGCATTTT
>TRBV27|NA|TRBJ2-1|NA
CASKTALGQFF
TGTGCCAGCAAAACAGCTCTGGGGCAGTTCTTC
>TRBV7-3|TRBD1|TRBJ2-3|NA
CASSRGQGPDTQYF
TGTGCCAGCAGCCGCGGACAGGGGCCAGATACGCAGTATTTT
>TRBV4-3|NA|TRBJ1-1|NA
CASSQDWGRNTEAFF
TGCGCCAGCAGCCAAGACTGGGGTCGGAACACTGAAGCTTTCTTT
>TRBV27|TRBD1|TRBJ1-2|NA
CASSYYRGDNYGYTF
TGTGCCAGCAGTTACTACAGGGGAGATAACTATGGCTACACCTTC
>TRBV7-8|NA|TRBJ2-7|once
CASSSTELFPYEQYF
TGTGCCAGCAGCTCGACAGAACTCTTTCCCTACGAGCAGTACTTC
>TRBV13|NA|TRBJ2-3|NA
CASSLLSTDTQYF
TGTGCCAGCAGCCTCCTTAGCACAGATACGCAGTATTTT
>TRBV6-1|NA|TRBJ2-5|NA
CASSEWTIEETQYF
TGTGCCAGCAGTGAATGGACTATCGAAGAGACCCAGTACTTC
>TRBV5-4|NA|TRBJ2-7|NA
CASSLNAAEQYF
TGTGCCAGCAGCTTGAATGCAGCCGAGCAGTACTTC
>TRBV11-2|TRBD1|TRBJ1-3|NA
CASSFRQGTGNTIYF
TGTGCCAGCAGCTTCCGACAGGGGACTGGAAACACCATATATTTT
>TRBV7-9|NA|TRBJ1-1|NA
CASSLVGNTEAFF
TGTGCCAGCAGCTTAGTGGGGAACACGGAAGCTTTCTTT
>TRBV14|NA|TRBJ1-2|NA
CASSPFGGAANYGYTF
TGTGCCAGCAGCCCTTTTGGCGGGGCGGCGAACTATGGCTACACCTTC
>TRBV6-4|NA|TRBJ2-3|NA
CASSDSPGDSTDTQYF
TGTGCCAGCAGTGACTCCCCGGGGGACAGCACAGATACGCAGTATTTT
>TRBV19|NA|TRBJ2-7|NA
CASSMNSGYEQYF
TGTGCCAGTAGTATGAATTCAGGCTACGAGCAGTACTTC
>TRBV7-8|NA|TRBJ2-7|NA
CASSLGTVSSYEQYF
TGTGCCAGCAGCCTAGGGACGGTCAGCTCCTACGAGCAGTACTTC
>TRBV25-1|NA|TRBJ2-5|NA
CASSERDFLQYF
TGTGCCAGCAGTGAGCGGGACTTTCTCCAGTACTTC
>TRBV2|NA|TRBJ1-1|NA
CASRPTSGARTEAFF
TGTGCCAGCAGGCCCACTAGTGGGGCTCGCACTGAAGCTTTCTTT
>TRBV9|NA|TRBJ1-2|few
CASSVGDNYGYTF
TGTGCCAGCAGCGTAGGGGACAACTATGGCTACACCTTC
>TRBV6-5|TRBD1|TRBJ2-7|NA
CASSPGQGNREQYF
TGTGCCAGCAGCCCCGGACAGGGAAATAGGGAGCAGTACTTC
>TRBV28|TRBD1|TRBJ2-7|NA
CASSPTGGGEQYF
TGTGCCAGCAGCCCGACAGGGGGCGGCGAGCAGTACTTC
>TRBV9|NA|TRBJ2-7|few
CASRERGAWALEQYF
TGTGCCAGCAGGGAAAGGGGAGCGTGGGCCTTGGAGCAGTACTTC
>TRBV5-4|NA|TRBJ2-5|NA
CASSLVRDGQETQYF
TGTGCCAGCAGCTTGGTGCGGGACGGCCAAGAGACCCAGTACTTC
>TRBV11-2|NA|TRBJ2-5|NA
CASSLESASQETQYF
TGTGCCAGCAGCTTAGAGTCAGCCAGCCAAGAGACCCAGTACTTC
>TRBV5-1|NA|TRBJ2-3|NA
CASSLAGVGSTDTQYF
TGCGCCAGCAGCTTGGCCGGGGTGGGCAGCACAGATACGCAGTATTTT
>TRBV18|TRBD1|TRBJ1-3|NA
CASSTDLGQGDSGNTIYF
TGTGCCAGCTCAACCGATCTGGGACAGGGGGACTCTGGAAACACCATATATTTT
>TRBV4-1|TRBD2|TRBJ2-7|NA
CASSPGLAGSSEQYF
TGCGCCAGCAGCCCCGGACTAGCGGGCTCAAGCGAGCAGTACTTC
>TRBV13|NA|TRBJ2-1|NA
CASSPEGSVGHNEQFF
TGTGCCAGCAGCCCGGAAGGTTCCGTCGGGCACAATGAGCAGTTCTTC
>TRBV13|NA|TRBJ2-2|NA
CASSSTGLPNTGELFF
TGTGCCAGCAGCTCCACAGGGCTCCCGAACACCGGGGAGCTGTTTTTT
>TRBV7-9|NA|TRBJ2-7|NA
CASSLGSDYEQYF
TGTGCCAGCAGCTTAGGGAGTGACTACGAGCAGTACTTC